This T cell receptor beta chain is drawn from a study of blood T cell repertoires in COVID-19. Turning to the study itself: Donors in the United States, Italy and Spain gave samples during acute or convalescent COVID-19. T cells, B-cell-depleted T cells, or PBMCs provided the cDNA or gDNA that served as material.

CDR1 and CDR2 (germline): MNHEY, SVGAGI. V was shortened by 7 bases and J by 3 bases, with 12 bases between the two germline ends. There are 13 residues in the CDR3. Generated by immunoSEQ multiplex PCR, the TCRdb table keeps only in-frame clones and is missing some. The top ten clones hold under 13% of a sample with about 130,000 clones, about 87% of them seen once. The chain is built from TRBV6-5 and TRBJ1-1; no reliable D call. This receptor was obtained from a man aged 50 to 60 with acute or convalescent COVID-19. The sequencing input was peripheral blood. The CDR3 bases are TGTGCCAGCAAGATAGAGGGCTACACTGAAGCTTTCTTT. Protein: CASKIEGYTEAFF.